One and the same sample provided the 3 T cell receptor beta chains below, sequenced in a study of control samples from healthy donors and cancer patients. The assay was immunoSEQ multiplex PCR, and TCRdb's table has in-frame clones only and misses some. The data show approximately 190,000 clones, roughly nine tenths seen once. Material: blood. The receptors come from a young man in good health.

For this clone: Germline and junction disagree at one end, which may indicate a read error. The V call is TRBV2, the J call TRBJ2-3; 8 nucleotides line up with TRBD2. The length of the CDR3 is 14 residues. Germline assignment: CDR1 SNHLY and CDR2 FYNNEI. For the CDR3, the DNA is TGTGCCAGCAGTGTTTCGGGCGGGGGGTCGTTTTCTAATTTT. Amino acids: CASSVSGGGSFSNF.

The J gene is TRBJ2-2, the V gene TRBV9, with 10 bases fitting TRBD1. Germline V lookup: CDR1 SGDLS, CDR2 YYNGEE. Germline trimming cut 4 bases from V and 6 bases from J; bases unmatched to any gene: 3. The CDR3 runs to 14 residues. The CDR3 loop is CASSQGQGAGELFF. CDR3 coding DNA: TGTGCCAGCAGCCAAGGACAGGGGGCCGGGGAGCTGTTTTTT.

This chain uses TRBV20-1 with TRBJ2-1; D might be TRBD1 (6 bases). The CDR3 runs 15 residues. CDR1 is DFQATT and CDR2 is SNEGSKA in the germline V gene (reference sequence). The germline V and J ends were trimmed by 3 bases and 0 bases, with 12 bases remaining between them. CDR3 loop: CSASWTAISYNEQFF. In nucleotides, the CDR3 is TGCAGTGCTAGTTGGACAGCAATCTCCTACAATGAGCAGTTCTTC.